The rows below give T cell receptor beta chains drawn from one sample of a study of neurological immune-mediated disorders. TCRdb re-derived calls from the 5' RACE reads in MiXCR, one entry per CDR3 protein. The sample has about 46,000 distinct CDR3 sequences; around 4% are singletons. Sequencing was performed on PBMCs. Source of these receptors: a woman aged 60-75 years with multiple sclerosis. Each CDR3 is given with its conserved first and last residue. A D gene is named only where the DNA matches it firmly. Some rows mark clone size as missing; the rest say once, few, many or name a class of expanded clone.

V gene	clone size	J gene	D gene	CDR3 protein	CDR3 DNA
TRBV20-1	many	TRBJ1-2	.	CSARLLEITHGYTF	TGCAGTGCTAGGCTCCTGGAAATAACTCATGGCTACACCTTC
TRBV3-1	few	TRBJ1-1	.	CASAYWGDSTEAFF	TGTGCCAGCGCCTACTGGGGCGACTCCACTGAAGCTTTCTTT
TRBV20-1	.	TRBJ2-1	.	CSARVGSSYNEQFF	TGCAGTGCTAGAGTGGGTAGCTCCTACAATGAGCAGTTCTTC
TRBV20-1	few	TRBJ2-2	.	CSARKGSRTGELFF	TGCAGTGCCAGGAAGGGATCGAGGACCGGGGAGCTGTTTTTT
TRBV4-1	many	TRBJ2-3	TRBD2	CASSQDPGSGATDTQYF	TGCGCCAGCAGCCAAGATCCTGGTAGCGGGGCCACAGATACGCAGTATTTT
TRBV3-1	few	TRBJ2-1	.	CASSQEGLSTYNEQFF	TGTGCCAGCAGCCAAGAGGGGTTGTCAACCTACAATGAGCAGTTCTTC
TRBV5-5	many	TRBJ2-7	.	CASSVSVHEQYF	TGTGCCAGCAGCGTCTCGGTGCACGAGCAGTACTTC
TRBV24-1	many	TRBJ2-5	TRBD2	CATSAAAGDWGETQYF	TGTGCCACCAGTGCCGCGGCGGGGGACTGGGGAGAGACCCAGTACTTC
TRBV7-2	.	TRBJ2-3	TRBD2	CASSSIAGNTDTQYF	TGTGCCAGCAGCTCCATAGCGGGAAACACAGATACGCAGTATTTT
TRBV5-1	many	TRBJ2-3	TRBD2	CASSSPGLEGDTQYF	TGCGCCAGCAGCTCCCCGGGACTAGAGGGGGATACGCAGTATTTT
TRBV12-3/TRBV12-4	once	TRBJ1-5	.	CASSLSGRFQPQHF	TGTGCCAGCAGTTTATCTGGAAGATTCCAGCCCCAGCATTTT
TRBV5-1	many	TRBJ2-7	TRBD2	CASSFRGVDEQYF	TGCGCCAGCAGCTTTCGGGGGGTCGACGAGCAGTACTTC
TRBV7-8	.	TRBJ1-5	.	CASSPLGPGGNKPQHF	TGTGCCAGCAGCCCGCTGGGCCCGGGGGGCAATAAGCCCCAGCATTTT
TRBV5-6	many	TRBJ2-2	.	CASSLGRGDTGELFF	TGTGCCAGCAGCTTGGGGCGGGGAGACACCGGGGAGCTGTTTTTT
TRBV10-3	few	TRBJ1-4	.	CAISESNRETEKLFF	TGTGCCATCAGTGAGTCTAACAGGGAGACTGAAAAACTGTTTTTT
TRBV5-1	many	TRBJ1-5	.	CASSEGTGNQPQHF	TGCGCCAGCAGCGAGGGTACGGGCAATCAGCCCCAGCATTTT
TRBV5-1	many	TRBJ2-1	.	CASSSADPNNEQFF	TGCGCCAGCAGCTCAGCTGATCCCAACAATGAGCAGTTCTTC
TRBV20-1	many	TRBJ1-6	.	CSLPGGSPLNF	TGCAGTCTCCCAGGAGGATCACCCCTCAACTTT
TRBV7-2	.	TRBJ2-6	TRBD1	CASPNPGTVTSGANVLTF	TGTGCCAGCCCTAATCCCGGGACAGTGACTTCTGGGGCCAACGTCCTGACTTTC
TRBV6-5	few	TRBJ2-7	.	CASKYMDTGSYEQYF	TGTGCCAGCAAATACATGGACACGGGGTCCTACGAGCAGTACTTC
TRBV20-1	many	TRBJ2-1	.	CSARRAVSDEQFF	TGCAGTGCTAGAAGGGCGGTAAGCGATGAGCAGTTCTTC
TRBV7-2	.	TRBJ2-1	TRBD1	CASSTDRDYNEQFF	TGTGCCAGCAGCACGGACAGGGACTACAATGAGCAGTTCTTC
TRBV7-9	.	TRBJ2-4	.	CASSSEVAKNIQYF	TGTGCCAGCAGCTCTGAGGTAGCCAAAAACATTCAGTACTTC
TRBV2	many	TRBJ2-3	.	CASRAVGTDTQYF	TGTGCCAGCCGGGCGGTGGGTACAGATACGCAGTATTTT
TRBV5-4	many	TRBJ2-1	.	CASRTSPRTVSYNEQFF	TGTGCCAGCAGGACTTCTCCCCGGACTGTCTCCTACAATGAGCAGTTCTTC
TRBV7-2	.	TRBJ2-1	TRBD1	CASSADRVGYNEQFF	TGTGCCAGCAGCGCAGACAGGGTTGGATACAATGAGCAGTTCTTC
TRBV10-3	many	TRBJ2-7	.	CAISEYGQPSYEQYF	TGTGCCATCAGTGAGTATGGACAGCCTTCCTACGAGCAGTACTTC
TRBV10-2	many	TRBJ2-3	TRBD2	CASSGGSGSTADTQYF	TGCGCCAGCAGTGGTGGGAGCGGGAGTACGGCGGATACGCAGTATTTT
TRBV7-3	many	TRBJ1-5	.	CASSPERQGNQPQHF	TGTGCCAGCAGCCCCGAGCGGCAGGGCAATCAGCCCCAGCATTTT
TRBV20-1	many	TRBJ1-4	.	CSAREGTGWEKLFF	TGCAGTGCTAGAGAGGGGACGGGTTGGGAAAAACTGTTTTTT
TRBV12-3/TRBV12-4	many	TRBJ1-1	.	CASSLTPLRGEAFF	TGTGCCAGCAGTTTGACTCCACTAAGGGGTGAAGCTTTCTTT
TRBV29-1	many	TRBJ2-5	TRBD1	CTGTVQETQYF	TGCACGGGGACAGTCCAAGAGACCCAGTACTTC
TRBV15	many	TRBJ2-5	.	CATSRAREETQYF	TGTGCCACCAGCAGAGCAAGGGAAGAGACCCAGTACTTC
TRBV21-1	.	TRBJ1-1	.	CASSLLGPEGTEAFF	TGTGCCAGCAGCCTGCTGGGGCCAGAAGGAACTGAAGCTTTCTTT
TRBV20-1	many	TRBJ2-5	TRBD2	CSAYSQGGLAPETQYF	TGCAGTGCTTACTCACAGGGGGGACTAGCGCCAGAGACCCAGTACTTC
TRBV28	.	TRBJ1-2	TRBD1	CASRAGTASNYGYTF	TGTGCCAGCAGGGCCGGGACAGCCTCTAACTATGGCTACACCTTC
TRBV7-2	few	TRBJ2-3	TRBD2	CASSLVGSGISIRDTQYF	TGTGCCAGCAGCTTAGTTGGAAGCGGGATCTCAATCCGAGATACGCAGTATTTT
TRBV5-5	few	TRBJ1-5	.	CASSFGDSNQPQHF	TGTGCCAGCAGCTTTGGTGATAGCAATCAGCCCCAGCATTTT
TRBV10-3	.	TRBJ1-6	TRBD1	CAIGLGQGNSPLNF	TGTGCCATCGGACTGGGACAGGGCAATTCACCCCTCAACTTT